This section outlines one T cell receptor beta chain sequence together with its context. The clone's antigen remains unknown. No base quality values were provided; no much bigger clone lies one nucleotide off. The germline V gene (reference sequence) gives CDR1 as GTSNPN and CDR2 as SVGIG. V is reduced by 0 bases and J by 1 base, leaving a spacing of 6 bases between them. The CDR3 contains 13 residues, cysteine and phenylalanine counted. Solely the CDR3 DNA is kept, with 39 bases framed from the first base. At diagnosis, tumor, uninvolved tumor-adjacent lung and peripheral blood were collected and then preserved as a mix of FFPE and fresh-frozen material. For TCR repertoire profiling, blood samples were analyzed as peripheral blood mononuclear cells. The sample belongs to a study of T cells in localized non-small cell lung cancer (dated by TCRdb to the early 2020s). Study-wide context: The study examined T cell repertoires in a few hundred patients with early-stage NSCLC and compared tumors with uninvolved tumor-adjacent lungs. All 250 or so NSCLC patients in the cohort were treatment-naive and had localized lung tumors that were resected. The mean age of the NSCLC patients was 60 to 85 years, with 130 or so men and approximately 100 women. Points the paper makes about the study in general: Uninvolved tumor-adjacent lung showed the highest T cell clonality, higher than tumor, which suggests more focused antigenic responses in the uninvolved tumor-adjacent lung. Because the study design was exploratory, TCR variables were selected using unadjusted p-values without false-discovery rate correction. Longer overall survival was associated with higher blood T cell density, whereas shorter survival was associated with higher adjacent-lung clonality. Because multi-region tumor sequencing was not done, intratumor heterogeneity could not be ruled out. A median of roughly 60 of the top 100 tumor clones were detected in paired uninvolved adjacent lung, and some 28 of these tumor clones were also found among the top 100 clones of the paired uninvolved adjacent lung.

The immunoSEQ Assay was used to sequence TCR beta CDR3 regions from DNA. The original methods were these. To compute T cell density, TCR beta template counts were normalized to usable DNA, which was estimated by amplifying housekeeping genes. The preseqR package was used to estimate richness by extrapolating to 400,000 templates for PBMC samples and to 120,000 templates for tissue samples. Clonality was calculated as one minus Pielou's evenness. Tissue-enriched TCRs were identified by differential abundance testing using productive amino-acid clonotypes, minimum total count 5 and alpha 0.1. The Jaccard Index and the Morisita Overlap Index were used to measure how much the repertoires overlapped between compartments. GLIPH grouped TCR beta CDR3s together with public tetramer-defined viral CDR3s, and a viral motif had to include at least three viral sequences and show V-gene enrichment. TCRdb provides this immuneACCESS table in a form limited to in-frame rearrangements. Some clones are lacking; in checked studies, under half of them reflect an unresolved V gene, and why the rest are absent is not known. D and trimming were read from the DNA, whereas the V and J calls and clone size are those reported in that table. The sample yields 30,000 to 40,000 clones; roughly nine tenths were counted once. The ten most abundant clones make up under 4.5% of the sample.

The chain is made from TRBV30 and TRBJ2-5; the D gene is perhaps TRBD2, on 6 matching bases. Sequencing was performed on peripheral blood, taken before any cancer treatment. This sequence was found in a man aged 35 to 70 with stage I lung adenocarcinoma. The nucleotide sequence reads as follows: TGTGCCTGGAGTGTCGGGGGCCAAGAGACCCAGTACTTC. It translates to CAWSVGGQETQYF.